A selection of T cell receptor beta chains follows, all from one sample in a study of shared clonotypes between healthy human individuals. Repertoires were generated with immunoSEQ multiplex PCR, while TCRdb's copy carries only in-frame clones and drops some. This table holds some 2 million clones, just under 95% found once. Sequencing was carried out using naive CD8+ T cells sorted from blood. These receptors all come from a man younger than 35 in good health. Both conserved end residues are trimmed from each CDR3.

TRBJ2-3	12	TRBV15	ATSDRGSPDTQY
TRBJ2-7	13	TRBV9	ASSVGTGGEYEQY
TRBJ2-7	12	TRBV19	ASSIRAGHYEQY
TRBJ2-1	14	TRBV29-1	SVEGGDLAPYNEQF
TRBJ1-2	12	TRBV5-1	ASSAIYGESGHT
TRBJ2-5	12	TRBV2	ASSEDVQAETQY
TRBJ2-3	15	TRBV5-1	ASSLGRTGVAGDTQY
TRBJ2-3	15	TRBV10-1	ASSEVPALGRPDTQY
TRBJ2-7	17	TRBV7-2	ASSSTKPRLGSSLEEQY
TRBJ2-1	15	TRBV23-1	ASGDSGTSDDYNEQF
TRBJ2-1	14	TRBV27	ASSLGLAGISSEQF
TRBJ2-1	13	TRBV5-4	ASSRGGLGINEQF
TRBJ1-2	8	TRBV20-1	SARADTDT
TRBJ2-7	13	TRBV5-5	ASSLGQGLSYEQY
TRBJ1-5	18	TRBV19	ASSKTTGTGGLGGNQPQH
TRBJ2-2	14	TRBV9	ASSSNRDQNTGELF
TRBJ1-2	13	TRBV10-3	AISESTASGGGYT
TRBJ2-2	14	TRBV5-4	ASSNAGERNTGELF